This TCR beta chain was sequenced for a study of T cells after yellow fever vaccination. TCRdb itself ran the 5' RACE reads through MiXCR, one entry per CDR3 protein. There are a few hundred thousand distinct CDR3 sequences in the sample; under 15% occur only once, and 0.45% to 0.65% lies in the top ten. This clonotype was counted only a few times. Its specificity is not known. Trimming left V 5 bases short and J 3 bases short, with 14 bases between. The CDR3 covers 14 residues. CDR1 DFQATT and CDR2 SNEGSKA come from the germline V gene (reference sequence). Findings and caveats of the study: Repertoires sorted by FACS could include abundant clonotypes that are contaminants from the bulk population. A small share of clonotypes appeared in both CD4 and CD8 compartments.

The receptor was isolated from a man between 25 and 39 years old who received the YFV17D yellow fever vaccine. The source material was CD4+ T cells sorted from PBMCs, sampled 45 days after the yellow fever booster vaccination. This chain uses TRBV20-1 with TRBJ2-4; possibly TRBD1 or TRBD2 for D (6 bases each). The DNA for the CDR3 is TGCAGTGCTTCAGCGGAGGGGGGCAAAAACATTCAGTACTTC. Its translation: CSASAEGGKNIQYF.